These T cell receptor beta chains were read from a single sample in a study of cytomegalovirus exposure and HLA in healthy donors. This table comes from immunoSEQ multiplex PCR, and its TCRdb copy is limited to in-frame clones, with some not included. The sample has fewer than 150,000 clones, approximately 77% seen once; the top ten hold 4.9%. The sample was PBMCs. The receptors derive from a woman aged 45-65 years in good health and CMV-seronegative. CDR3s include the opening cysteine and the closing phenylalanine or tryptophan. The order of the fields is J gene, V gene, CDR3 length, CDR3 protein.

j_gene: TRBJ2-3
v_gene: TRBV5-6
len: 17
CDR3aa: CASSLVEVTGYTDTQYF

j_gene: TRBJ1-1
v_gene: TRBV7-6
len: 10
CDR3aa: CATGETEAFF

j_gene: TRBJ1-6
v_gene: TRBV7-2
len: 16
CDR3aa: CASSLALRARNSPLHF

j_gene: TRBJ1-5
v_gene: TRBV11-2
len: 13
CDR3aa: CASSSGPYQPQHF

j_gene: TRBJ2-7
v_gene: TRBV5-1
len: 12
CDR3aa: CASSIDFYEQYF

j_gene: TRBJ2-3
v_gene: TRBV11-2
len: 13
CDR3aa: CASSSVRGDTQYF

j_gene: TRBJ2-3
v_gene: TRBV5-1
len: 12
CDR3aa: CASSPGQGTQYF

j_gene: TRBJ1-2
v_gene: TRBV11-2
len: 15
CDR3aa: CASRRPGQGASGYTF

j_gene: TRBJ1-2
v_gene: TRBV5-5
len: 15
CDR3aa: CASSLGQGGNYGYTF

j_gene: TRBJ2-7
v_gene: TRBV2
len: 14
CDR3aa: CASTREGDSYEQYF

j_gene: TRBJ2-5
v_gene: TRBV19
len: 15
CDR3aa: CASSTGDRPWETQYF

j_gene: TRBJ1-2
v_gene: TRBV6-6
len: 13
CDR3aa: CASSDDRYSGYTF

j_gene: TRBJ2-1
v_gene: TRBV2
len: 16
CDR3aa: CASSEARTSGYNEQFF

j_gene: TRBJ1-4
v_gene: TRBV4-1
len: 16
CDR3aa: CASSPTPGREGEKLFF

j_gene: TRBJ2-7
v_gene: TRBV7-9
len: 14
CDR3aa: CASSQGGVDYEQYF

j_gene: TRBJ2-7
v_gene: TRBV7-3
len: 14
CDR3aa: CASSPTKGSYEQYF